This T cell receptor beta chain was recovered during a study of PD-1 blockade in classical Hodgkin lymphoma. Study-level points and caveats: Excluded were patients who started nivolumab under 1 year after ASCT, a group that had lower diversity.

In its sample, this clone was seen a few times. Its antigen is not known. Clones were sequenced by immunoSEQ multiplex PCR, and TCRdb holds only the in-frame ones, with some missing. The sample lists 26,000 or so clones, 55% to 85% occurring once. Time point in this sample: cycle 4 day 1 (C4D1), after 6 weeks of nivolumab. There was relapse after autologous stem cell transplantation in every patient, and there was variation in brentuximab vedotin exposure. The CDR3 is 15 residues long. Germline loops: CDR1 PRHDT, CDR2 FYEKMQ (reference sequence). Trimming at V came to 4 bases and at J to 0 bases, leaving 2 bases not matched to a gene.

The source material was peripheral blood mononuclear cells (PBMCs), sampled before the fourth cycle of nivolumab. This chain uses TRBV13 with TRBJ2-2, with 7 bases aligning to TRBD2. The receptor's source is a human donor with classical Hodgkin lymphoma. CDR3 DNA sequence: TGTGCCAGCAGCTCCCGGGGGGCGAACACCGGGGAGCTGTTTTTT. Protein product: CASSSRGANTGELFF.